Presented here are 16 T cell receptor beta chains from one specimen sequenced in a study of blood T cells in healthy people across ages (dated by TCRdb to the mid-2010s). The method was 5' RACE. Sequencing took place on an Illumina HiSeq 2500. A second PCR of about 6 to 11 cycles was run with a J-beta primer mix and a sample-barcoded 5' primer. TCRdb redid the processing of the public reads, applying fastp at Q25 and MiXCR, and retained in-frame beta chains. One record per CDR3 amino acid sequence lists the most common genes and DNA. Across this sample there are about 570,000 distinct CDR3 sequences, with 27% seen only once. The ten largest account for 15% to 20% of the sample. The sample consisted of blood. Receptors were obtained from a woman aged 70-85 years in good health.

A few counts support this clonotype. CDR3 protein: CASSLMGSNQPQHF. Here the CDR3 DNA reads TGCGCCAGCAGCTTGATGGGGAGCAATCAGCCCCAGCATTTT. The chain links TRBV5-1 to TRBJ1-5; D is uncertain. The germline CDR1 and CDR2 sequences are SGHRS and YFSETQ. V lost 1 base, J lost 1 base, and 6 bases lay in between. This CDR3 comprises 14 residues.

A word on this clonotype: Sequence at one end of the junction differs from germline and may be a read error. The chain joins TRBV4-1 to TRBJ2-2, with a weak D call TRBD2 (6 bases). Per the germline V gene, CDR1 is MGHRA and CDR2 is YSYEKL. The CDR3 sequence is 16 residues long. The CDR3 reads CASSQENQGFGGEPFF. The CDR3 nucleotides read TGCGCCAGCAGCCAAGAGAATCAGGGTTTCGGCGGGGAGCCGTTTTTT.

V gene TRBV12-5 combines with J gene TRBJ2-5; TRBD2 aligns across 13 bases. The CDR3 is 15 amino acids. The germline V gene encodes CDR1 LGHNT and CDR2 FRNRAP. The J segment lost 4 bases and the V segment lost 2 bases, leaving 1 base of the junction unmatched. The CDR3 DNA is TGTGCTAGTGGTTTGACTAGCGGGGGGGTAGAGACCCAGTACTTC. Translation: CASGLTSGGVETQYF.

The chain combines TRBV19 with TRBJ1-4, with a weak D call TRBD1 (5 bases). The CDR3 runs to 17 residues. CDR1 and CDR2 from the germline V gene are LNHDA and SQIVND (reference sequence). With 3 bases removed from V and 0 bases from J, the gap between germline ends came to 14 bases. DNA of the CDR3: TGTGCCAGTAGTATCCGACAGACCGACGCAACTAATGAAAAACTGTTTTTT. Translating it yields CASSIRQTDATNEKLFF.

In this sample, this clonotype turned up a few times. This chain uses TRBV6-2 or TRBV6-3 with TRBJ2-3; D unclear. The length of the CDR3 is 11 residues. The V end lost 10 bases, the J end lost 7 bases, and 12 bases lay between the germline ends. Germline V gene lookup returns CDR1 MNHEY and CDR2 SVGEGT. The CDR3 nucleotides read TGTGCCACCGGCTCCTACAATACGCAGTATTTT. Encoded protein: CATGSYNTQYF.

The gene calls are TRBV7-3 and TRBJ2-7; 7 nucleotides align to TRBD1. The CDR3 extends over 13 amino acids. Losses at the gene ends were 4 bases for V and 6 bases for J; bases not matched to a gene: 6. Germline CDR1 and CDR2: SGHTA and FQGTGA. The CDR3 sequence is CASSSMTGTEQYF. CDR3 coding DNA: TGTGCCAGCAGCTCGATGACAGGGACCGAGCAGTACTTC. Complete variable domain (other parts from reference TRBV7-3 and TRBJ2-7): GAGVSQTPSNKVTEKGKYVELRCDPISGHTALYWYRQSLGQGPEFLIYFQGTGAADDSGLPNDRFFAVRPEGSVSTLKIQRTERGDSAVYLCASSSMTGTEQYFGPGTRLTVT.

The chain couples TRBV18 to TRBJ1-4, with 7 bases that match TRBD1. Trimming cost V 6 bases and J 7 bases; bases outside gene matches: 14. Germline assignment: CDR1 KGHSH and CDR2 LQKENI. This CDR3 has 16 residues. DNA of the CDR3: TGTGCCAGCTCGGCTGCTACAGGGGAAGAAAGTGAAAAACTGTTTTTT. This sequence encodes CASSAATGEESEKLFF.

Of note for this clonotype: One end of the junction is discordant with germline, which a read error may explain. The chain joins TRBV7-2 to TRBJ2-5; 9 bases align to TRBD2. CDR1 is SGHTA, CDR2 FQGNSA, per germline. The CDR3 covers 17 residues. CDR3 region: CASSLGGGGAVGETRYF. The DNA for the CDR3 is TGTGCCAGCAGCTTAGGGGGCGGGGGGGCGGTAGGAGAGACCCGGTACTTC. The whole variable domain, remainder taken from reference TRBV7-2 and TRBJ2-5, is GAGVSQSPSNKVTEKGKDVELRCDPISGHTALYWYRQSLGQGLEFLIYFQGNSAPDKSGLPSDRFSAERTGGSVSTLTIQRTQQEDSAVYLCASSLGGGGAVGETRYFGPGTRLLVL.

Turning to this clonotype: One end of the junction is discordant with germline, which a read error may explain. V usage is TRBV20-1 and J usage is TRBJ2-1; 10 bases are a match to TRBD2. This CDR3 contains 14 residues. In germline, CDR1 is DFQATT, CDR2 SNEGSKA (reference sequence). The CDR3 protein is CSARVPSGGNEQFF. CDR3 bases: TGCAGCGCTAGAGTCCCTAGCGGGGGTAATGAGCAGTTCTTC.

This clonotype was detected a few times. The chain combines TRBV20-1 with TRBJ1-5; no reliable D call. The CDR3 is 16 amino acids. The V gene lost 0 bases and the J gene lost 0 bases, with 12 bases spanning the gap. Germline V gene sequence: CDR1 DFQATT, CDR2 SNEGSKA (reference sequence). CDR3 nucleotide sequence: TGCAGTGCTAGAGATGGCGAACTGTATAGCAATCAGCCCCAGCATTTT. It translates to CSARDGELYSNQPQHF.

The chain is built from TRBV6-5 and TRBJ2-7; no definite D call. Germline V gene lookup returns CDR1 MNHEY and CDR2 SVGAGI. Trimming stripped 0 bases from V and 5 bases from J, with 14 bases between. The CDR3 consists of 15 residues. The CDR3 DNA follows: TGTGCCAGCAGTTACTCCTGGCAGGTCGACCACGAGCAGTACTTC. This gives the protein CASSYSWQVDHEQYF.

This clonotype was recorded a few times. This sequence joins TRBV7-2 and TRBJ2-1; D ambiguous. CDR3 length: 11 amino acids. Germline V CDR1 and CDR2: SGHTA, FQGNSA. V was shortened by 5 bases and J by 7 bases, with 6 bases between the two germline ends. The CDR3 region has the DNA TGTGCCAGCAGCGCTGGGAATGAGCAGTTCTTC. It codes for CASSAGNEQFF.

CDR3 sequence: CASSQGPGHEQYF. In DNA, the CDR3 is TGTGCCAGCAGCCAAGGACCGGGCCACGAGCAGTACTTC. This rearrangement joins TRBV3-1 to TRBJ2-7; D unresolved. Looked up from germline, CDR1 is LGHDT and CDR2 is YNNKEL (reference sequence). V lost 1 base and J 5 bases, leaving 9 bases between the germline ends. The CDR3 extends over 13 amino acids.

The chain links TRBV7-2 to TRBJ1-6, with a tentative D call TRBD1 (6 bases). The CDR3 has 16 residues. V gave up 8 bases and J gave up 7 bases, with 21 bases separating them. CDR1 is SGHTA, CDR2 FQGNSA, per germline. The CDR3 sequence: CASHSGAGRMNSPLHF. The CDR3 nucleotides are TGTGCCAGCCACTCGGGGGCGGGACGTATGAATTCACCCCTCCACTTT.

This chain joins TRBV7-2 and TRBJ1-3; D may be TRBD1 (5 bases). CDR3 size: 15 residues. Germline-derived CDR1 and CDR2 are SGHTA and FQGNSA. The V gene lost 3 bases and the J gene lost 2 bases, with 11 bases spanning the gap. The CDR3 region has the DNA TGTGCCAGCAGCTTGATTGGGGCTACTGGAAACACCATATATTTT. This encodes CASSLIGATGNTIYF.

This rearrangement joins TRBV7-2 to TRBJ2-3; 8 bases agree with TRBD1. The germline CDR1 and CDR2 sequences are SGHTA and FQGNSA. There are 14 residues in the CDR3. V lost 3 bases, J lost 6 bases, and 5 bases stayed unmatched. The CDR3 loop reads CASSFDRGLDTQYF. CDR3 nucleotide sequence: TGTGCCAGCAGCTTTGACAGGGGATTGGATACGCAGTATTTT.